The 29 T cell receptor beta chains listed next were all sequenced from one sample in a study of T cell responses to AZD1222 COVID-19 vaccine. Sequencing was performed with immunoSEQ multiplex PCR; in TCRdb, only in-frame clones are kept and a portion is missing. The data contain under 70,000 clones, 80% of them singletons. The sequenced sample was peripheral blood, obtained 28 days after the second AZD1222 dose. The receptor set was obtained from an adult who received the AZD1222 COVID-19 vaccine.

This chain joins TRBV3-1 (or the pseudogene TRBV3-2) and TRBJ2-7; the match to TRBD1 covers 12 bases. CDR1 and CDR2 from the germline V gene are LGHDT and YNNKEL (reference sequence). V was clipped by 2 bases and J by 4 bases; unmatched bases: 6. The CDR3 sequence is 16 residues long. The CDR3: CASSQHRDRGHYEQYV. The CDR3 DNA reads as TGTGCCAGCAGCCAACACCGGGACAGGGGGCATTACGAGCAGTACGTC.

The V and J genes are TRBV28 and TRBJ1-4, with TRBD1 matching over 8 bases. The length of the CDR3 is 15 residues. Germline trimming cut 7 bases from V and 3 bases from J; bases unmatched to any gene: 7. Germline V gives CDR1 MDHEN, CDR2 SYDVKM. Here the CDR3 DNA reads TGTGCCAGCATACCAGGGGGCGCGGCTAATGAAAAACTGTTTTTT. This translates into CASIPGGAANEKLFF.

The CDR3 DNA is TGCGCCAGCAGCTTGGGGGCAAGCGGGGGCCAAGAGACCCAGTACTTC. This codes for CASSLGASGGQETQYF. The chain carries TRBV5-1 and TRBJ2-5; 8 nucleotides align to TRBD2. Trimming at V came to 0 bases and at J to 1 base, leaving 5 bases not matched to a gene. Germline CDR1 and CDR2: SGHRS and YFSETQ. The CDR3 contains 16 residues.

The rearrangement uses TRBV7-2 and TRBJ1-5; tentatively, D is TRBD1 (6 bases). The CDR3 runs 15 residues. CDR1 is SGHTA and CDR2 is FQGNSA in the germline V gene. V lost 5 bases and J lost 6, with 17 bases in between. The CDR3 loop is CASSIVGGGIQPQHF. The CDR3 DNA sequence: TGTGCCAGCAGCATAGTAGGAGGGGGTATTCAGCCCCAGCATTTT.

The gene calls are TRBV7-2 and TRBJ2-5; the match to TRBD2 covers 13 bases. V shed 6 bases and J 5 bases; nucleotides not matched to a gene: 6. Per the germline V gene, CDR1 is SGHTA and CDR2 is FQGNSA. CDR3 length: 15 amino acids. This CDR3 reads CASRPGLAGFETQYF. In DNA form, the CDR3 reads TGTGCCAGCAGACCGGGACTAGCGGGATTTGAGACCCAGTACTTC.

The gene calls are TRBV3-1 (or the pseudogene TRBV3-2) and TRBJ2-1; 15 bases are a match to TRBD2. The CDR3 runs 16 residues. Germline V lookup: CDR1 LGHDT, CDR2 YNNKEL (reference sequence). V was pared by 4 bases and J by 7 bases, with 5 bases of the junction left unmatched. In nucleotides, the CDR3 is TGTGCCAGCAGCCGAGGACTAGCGGGAGGGTGGAATGAGCAGTTCTTC. Encoded protein: CASSRGLAGGWNEQFF.

V and J are TRBV10-2 and TRBJ1-1; 8 nucleotides align to TRBD1. The germline V gene has CDR1 WSHSY and CDR2 SAAADI. The V segment lost 6 bases and the J segment 6 bases; nucleotides outside the gene matches: 6. This CDR3 has 13 amino acids. The CDR3 sequence is CASRTDRAPEAFF. For the CDR3, the DNA is TGCGCCAGCAGAACGGACAGGGCCCCTGAAGCTTTCTTT.

The chain employs TRBV2 and TRBJ1-6; 9 positions match TRBD1. Germline V gives CDR1 SNHLY, CDR2 FYNNEI. V gave up 2 bases and J gave up 7 bases; unmatched junction bases: 6. This CDR3 has 16 amino acids. The DNA for the CDR3 is TGTGCCAGCAGTGAACGTTCGACAGGGGGGAATTCACCCCTCCACTTT. It encodes CASSERSTGGNSPLHF.

J is TRBJ1-1 and V is TRBV28, with D possibly TRBD1 on 5 matching bases. V was cut by 3 bases and J by 1 base, with 9 bases left in between. Germline CDR1 is MDHEN and CDR2 is SYDVKM. The CDR3 contains 14 residues. In DNA form, the CDR3 reads TGTGCCAGCAGTTTTCCCGGGGCGAACACTGAAGCTTTCTTT. As protein: CASSFPGANTEAFF. The full variable domain, completed using reference TRBV28 and TRBJ1-1, is DVKVTQSSRYLVKRTGEKVFLECVQDMDHENMFWYRQDPGLGLRLIYFSYDVKMKEKGDIPEGYSVSREKKERFSLILESASTNQTSMYLCASSFPGANTEAFFGQGTRLTVV.

The chain recombines TRBV7-6 with TRBJ2-6, with 12 nucleotides matching TRBD2. The germline V gene encodes CDR1 SGHVS and CDR2 FNYEAQ. V shed 1 base and J 3 bases; nucleotides not matched to a gene: 4. The CDR3 has 18 residues. The CDR3 here is CASSLGLAGVGGANVLTF. CDR3 nucleotides: TGTGCCAGCAGCTTAGGACTAGCGGGAGTAGGTGGGGCCAACGTCCTGACTTTC. Based on the CDR3 plus reference TRBV7-6 and TRBJ2-6, the full variable domain is GAGVSQSPRYKVTKRGQDVALRCDPISGHVSLYWYRQALGQGPEFLTYFNYEAQQDKSGLPNDRFSAERPEGSISTLTIQRTEQRDSAMYRCASSLGLAGVGGANVLTFGAGSRLTVL.

The V and J genes are TRBV9 and TRBJ2-7; tentative D call: TRBD1 (5 bases). This CDR3 region has 15 residues. Germline CDR1 reads SGDLS; CDR2 reads YYNGEE. The germline V and J ends were trimmed by 3 bases and 3 bases, with 16 bases remaining between them. The CDR3 sequence is CASSAHEAGLYEQYF. The CDR3 nucleotides are TGTGCCAGCAGCGCCCACGAGGCAGGGCTCTACGAGCAGTACTTC.

This chain links TRBV19 with TRBJ1-5, with D perhaps TRBD1 (5 bases). The CDR3 consists of 14 residues. In germline, CDR1 is LNHDA, CDR2 SQIVND (reference sequence). The V and J ends lost 5 bases and 2 bases respectively, with 10 bases between them. The CDR3 bases are TGTGCCAGTAGTCTGACAGTTGGCAATCAGCCCCAGCATTTT. Protein sequence: CASSLTVGNQPQHF.

The V and J genes are TRBV5-6 and TRBJ1-6, with D unresolved. The CDR3 has 14 amino acids. Germline V CDR1 and CDR2: SGHDT, YYEEEE. Trimming took off 4 bases at V and 8 bases at J, with 13 bases between the two ends. CDR3 protein: CASSGGVGDSPLHF. The CDR3 region has the DNA TGTGCCAGCAGCGGCGGGGTCGGGGATTCACCCCTCCACTTT.

This clone was counted a single time. The chain employs TRBV7-2 and TRBJ2-2, with TRBD2 matching 10 bases. The CDR3 runs to 15 residues. Germline-derived CDR1 and CDR2 are SGHTA and FQGNSA. Trimming cost V 2 bases and J 8 bases; bases outside gene matches: 5. The CDR3 loop reads CASSLSGRAEGELFF. CDR3 nucleotide sequence: TGTGCCAGCAGCTTAAGCGGGAGGGCCGAAGGGGAGCTGTTTTTT.

V usage is TRBV27 and J usage is TRBJ2-1; the D gene is possibly TRBD1 (5 bases). The CDR3 spans 13 residues. Trimming took off 4 bases at V and 3 bases at J, with 7 bases between the two ends. From germline, CDR1 is MNHEY and CDR2 SMNVEV (reference sequence). CDR3 amino acids: CASSSDIYNEQFF. DNA for the CDR3: TGTGCCAGCAGTTCGGACATCTACAATGAGCAGTTCTTC.

This clone was seen a handful of times. J is TRBJ2-2 and V is TRBV18; a possible D gene is TRBD2 (6 bases). V lost 2 bases, J lost 4 bases, and 20 bases lay in between. There are 18 residues in the CDR3. Germline CDR1 is KGHSH and CDR2 is LQKENI. CDR3 in DNA: TGTGCCAGCTCACCAATCCCGGCGCTTCGGGGGTCCACCGGGGAGCTGTTTTTT. It translates to CASSPIPALRGSTGELFF.

The CDR3 sequence is CASSYSFGYQETQYF. The CDR3 nucleotides read TGTGCCAGCAGTTACTCGTTTGGATACCAAGAGACCCAGTACTTC. The J gene is TRBJ2-5, the V gene TRBV6-5; D not resolved. This CDR3 spans 15 amino acids. The V and J ends lost 0 bases and 0 bases respectively, with 8 bases between them. Germline V gene sequence: CDR1 MNHEY, CDR2 SVGAGI.

The chain combines TRBV10-1 with TRBJ2-1; 16 nucleotides agree with TRBD2. In germline, CDR1 is WNHNN, CDR2 SYGVQD (reference sequence). Trimming took 6 bases from V and 4 from J; bases not matched to a gene: 9. The CDR3 contains 18 residues. The CDR3 region is CASSGTSGRARGYNEQFF. The DNA for the CDR3 is TGCGCCAGCAGCGGGACTAGCGGGAGGGCCAGGGGGTACAATGAGCAGTTCTTC.

The V and J genes are TRBV13 and TRBJ1-1; D is unresolved. Germline values: CDR1 PRHDT, CDR2 FYEKMQ (reference sequence). V was pared by 5 bases and J by 1 base, with 11 bases between. This CDR3 region has 14 residues. CDR3 protein: CASSRGRPNTEAFF. The CDR3 DNA reads TGTGCCAGCAGCCGAGGACGGCCGAACACTGAAGCTTTCTTT.

In this sample, this clone turned up once. This sequence joins TRBV6-1 and TRBJ2-1; D call uncertain. Germline CDR1 MNHNS, CDR2 SASEGT. Trimming pared 3 bases from V and 8 bases from J, leaving 17 bases between. The CDR3 consists of 15 residues. CDR3 sequence (DNA): TGTGCCAGCAGTGAGGCCGCCTTTCGTGTAGATGAGCAGTTCTTC. Translation: CASSEAAFRVDEQFF.

The chain joins TRBV5-1 to TRBJ1-5; possible D gene TRBD1, 6 bases. With 0 bases removed from V and 4 bases from J, the gap between germline ends came to 11 bases. The CDR3 is 15 residues long. Germline loops: CDR1 SGHRS, CDR2 YFSETQ. CDR3 protein: CASSLVPGANQPQHF. In nucleotides, the CDR3 is TGCGCCAGCAGCTTGGTCCCAGGGGCGAATCAGCCCCAGCATTTT.

The V and J genes are TRBV30 and TRBJ1-2, with 7 bases matching TRBD1. Trimming removed 8 bases from V and 3 bases from J; junction bases left unmatched: 3. This CDR3 spans 11 amino acids. In germline, CDR1 is GTSNPN, CDR2 SVGIG (reference sequence). The chain's CDR3 is CAGGQYYGYTF. The CDR3 DNA reads TGTGCCGGGGGACAGTACTATGGCTACACCTTC.

This clone has a single count. The chain joins TRBV6-5 to TRBJ2-7, with a possible D match to TRBD1 (5 bases). V was pared by 6 bases and J by 6 bases, with 12 bases between. The length of the CDR3 is 12 residues. In germline, CDR1 is MNHEY, CDR2 SVGAGI. CDR3 loop: CASSSDSSEQYV. As DNA, the CDR3 is TGTGCCAGCAGCTCAGACAGTTCCGAGCAGTACGTC.

The chain carries TRBV5-5 and TRBJ1-4, with unresolved D. Germline CDR1 reads SGHKS; CDR2 reads YYEKEE (reference sequence). V lost 4 bases, J lost 7 bases, and 8 bases lay in between. The CDR3 is 12 residues long. CDR3 sequence: CASSQEGEKLFF. For the CDR3, the DNA is TGTGCCAGCAGCCAGGAAGGTGAAAAACTGTTTTTT.

The chain combines TRBV5-5 with TRBJ1-6; D is uncertain. Germline values: CDR1 SGHKS, CDR2 YYEKEE (reference sequence). The V gene lost 3 bases and the J gene lost 6 bases, with 7 bases spanning the gap. The CDR3 has 13 amino acids. The CDR3 sequence: CASSSVRNSPLHF. In nucleotides, the CDR3 is TGTGCCAGCAGCTCGGTTCGTAATTCACCCCTCCACTTT.

The chain is built from TRBV15 and TRBJ2-5; D possibly matches TRBD1 or TRBD2 (5 bases each). CDR1 LNHNV and CDR2 YYDKDF come from the germline V gene (reference sequence). Trimming pared 0 bases from V and 2 bases from J, leaving 10 bases between. The length of the CDR3 is 15 residues. The CDR3 loop is CATSRDFGGQETQYF. The CDR3 nucleotides are TGTGCCACCAGCAGAGATTTTGGGGGACAAGAGACCCAGTACTTC.

The chain links TRBV18 to TRBJ1-5; 10 nucleotides match TRBD1. V gave up 2 bases and J gave up 2 bases; unmatched junction bases: 9. CDR3 length equals 18 residues. From germline, CDR1 is KGHSH and CDR2 LQKENI. The DNA for the CDR3 is TGTGCCAGCTCACCAGCAAATCACGGGACAGGGGGCAATCAGCCCCAGCATTTT. Its protein product is CASSPANHGTGGNQPQHF.

This chain uses TRBV5-1 with TRBJ2-2, with TRBD2 matching 8 bases. The ends lost 2 bases at V and 7 bases at J; junction bases unmatched: 13. The length of the CDR3 is 17 residues. Germline lookup yields CDR1 SGHRS and CDR2 YFSETQ. CDR3 protein: CASSLTGTRTRSGELFF. The CDR3 bases are TGCGCCAGCAGCTTAACCGGGACTAGAACGAGGAGCGGGGAGCTGTTTTTT.

This clone was observed a few times. This chain uses TRBV15 with TRBJ2-7, with a tentative D call TRBD2 (6 bases). The V and J ends lost 0 bases and 1 base respectively, with 13 bases between them. The V gene's germline CDR1 is LNHNV and CDR2 YYDKDF (reference sequence). There are 16 residues in the CDR3. CDR3 protein: CATSRDAGRRSYEQYF. As DNA, the CDR3 is TGTGCCACCAGCAGAGATGCGGGACGGCGGTCCTACGAGCAGTACTTC. The entire variable domain, with the rest obtained from reference TRBV15 and TRBJ2-7, is as follows: DAMVIQNPRYQVTQFGKPVTLSCSQTLNHNVMYWYQQKSSQAPKLLFHYYDKDFNNEADTPDNFQSRRPNTSFCFLDIRSPGLGDTAMYLCATSRDAGRRSYEQYFGPGTRLTVT.